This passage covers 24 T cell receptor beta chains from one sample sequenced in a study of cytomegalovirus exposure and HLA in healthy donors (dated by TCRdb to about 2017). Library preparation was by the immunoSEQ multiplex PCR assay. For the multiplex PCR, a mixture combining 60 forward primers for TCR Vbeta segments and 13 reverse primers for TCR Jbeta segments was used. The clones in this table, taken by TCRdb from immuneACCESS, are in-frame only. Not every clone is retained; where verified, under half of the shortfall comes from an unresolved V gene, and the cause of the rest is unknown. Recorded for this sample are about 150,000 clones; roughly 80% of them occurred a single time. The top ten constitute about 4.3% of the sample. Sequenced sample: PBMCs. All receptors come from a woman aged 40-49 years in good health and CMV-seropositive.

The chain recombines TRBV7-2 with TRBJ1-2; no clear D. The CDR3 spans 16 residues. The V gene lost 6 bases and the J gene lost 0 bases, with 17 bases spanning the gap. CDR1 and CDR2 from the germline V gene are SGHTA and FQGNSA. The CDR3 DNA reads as TGTGCCAGCAGTAAGGGCAGTCGGGAAGCTAACTATGGCTACACCTTC. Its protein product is CASSKGSREANYGYTF.

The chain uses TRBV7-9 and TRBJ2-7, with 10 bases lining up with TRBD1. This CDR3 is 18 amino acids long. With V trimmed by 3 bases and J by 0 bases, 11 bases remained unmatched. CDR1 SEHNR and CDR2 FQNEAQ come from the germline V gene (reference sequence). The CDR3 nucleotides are TGTGCCAGCAGCTTGGACAGGGGGTCTATCCACAGCTCCTACGAGCAGTACTTC. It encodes CASSLDRGSIHSSYEQYF.

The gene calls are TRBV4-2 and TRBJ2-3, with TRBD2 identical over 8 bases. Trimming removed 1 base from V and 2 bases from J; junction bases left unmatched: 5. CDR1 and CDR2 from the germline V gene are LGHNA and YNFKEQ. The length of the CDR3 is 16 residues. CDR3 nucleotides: TGTGCCAGCAGCCAAGTAGGCGGGGGGACCACAGATACGCAGTATTTT. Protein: CASSQVGGGTTDTQYF.

The CDR3 sequence is CAWSNLGLAGSEQFF. In DNA form, the CDR3 reads TGTGCCTGGAGTAATTTGGGACTAGCGGGGTCTGAGCAGTTCTTC. The chain combines TRBV30 with TRBJ2-1; TRBD2 matches at 13 bases. Per germline, CDR1 GTSNPN and CDR2 SVGIG (reference sequence). V shed 2 bases, J shed 9 bases, and the junction held 7 bases outside the gene matches. The CDR3 sequence is 15 residues long. Supplemented by reference TRBV30 and TRBJ2-1, the full variable domain reads SQTIHQWPATLVQPVGSPLSLECTVEGTSNPNLYWYRQAAGRGLQLLFYSVGIGQISSEVPQNLSASRPQDRQFILSSKKLLLSDSGFYLCAWSNLGLAGSEQFFGPGTRLTVL.

CDR3 sequence reads: CASQGGAGANVLTF. The CDR3 region has the DNA TGTGCCAGCCAGGGAGGGGCTGGGGCCAACGTCCTGACTTTC. The gene calls are TRBV6-5 and TRBJ2-6; 7 nucleotides match TRBD2. Trimming took 8 bases from V and 2 from J; bases not matched to a gene: 3. CDR1 and CDR2 (germline): MNHEY, SVGAGI. This CDR3 contains 14 residues.

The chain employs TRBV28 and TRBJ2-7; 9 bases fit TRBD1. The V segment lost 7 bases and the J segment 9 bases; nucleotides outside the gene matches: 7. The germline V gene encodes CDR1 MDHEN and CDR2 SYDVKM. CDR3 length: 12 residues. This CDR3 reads CASMPGTGMQYF. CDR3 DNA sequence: TGTGCCAGCATGCCGGGGACAGGGATGCAGTACTTC. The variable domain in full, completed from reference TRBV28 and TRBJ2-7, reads DVKVTQSSRYLVKRTGEKVFLECVQDMDHENMFWYRQDPGLGLRLIYFSYDVKMKEKGDIPEGYSVSREKKERFSLILESASTNQTSMYLCASMPGTGMQYFGPGTRLTVT.

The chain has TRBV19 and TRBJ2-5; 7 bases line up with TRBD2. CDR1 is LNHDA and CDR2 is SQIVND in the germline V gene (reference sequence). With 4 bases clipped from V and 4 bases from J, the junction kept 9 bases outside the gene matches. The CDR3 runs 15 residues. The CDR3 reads CASSTGREVGETQYF. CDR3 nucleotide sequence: TGTGCCAGTAGTACTGGACGGGAGGTTGGAGAGACCCAGTACTTC.

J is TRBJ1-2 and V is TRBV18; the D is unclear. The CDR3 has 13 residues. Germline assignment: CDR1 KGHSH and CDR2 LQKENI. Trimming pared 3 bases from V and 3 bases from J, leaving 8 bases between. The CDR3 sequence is CASSPPIDYGYTF. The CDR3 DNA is TGTGCCAGCTCACCTCCAATTGACTATGGCTACACCTTC.

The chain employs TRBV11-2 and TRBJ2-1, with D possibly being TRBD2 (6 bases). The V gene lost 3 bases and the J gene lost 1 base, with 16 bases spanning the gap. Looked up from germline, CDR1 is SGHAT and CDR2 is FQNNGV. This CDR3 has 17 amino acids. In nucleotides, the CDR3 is TGTGCCAGCAGCTTGTATTTTTACGGGGGTTCCTACAATGAGCAGTTCTTC. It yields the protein CASSLYFYGGSYNEQFF.

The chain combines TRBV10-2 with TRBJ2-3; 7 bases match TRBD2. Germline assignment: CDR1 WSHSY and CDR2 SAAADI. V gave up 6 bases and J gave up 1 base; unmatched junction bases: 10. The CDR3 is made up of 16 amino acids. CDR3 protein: CASRGTIRGGTDTQYF. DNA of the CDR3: TGCGCCAGCAGGGGGACTATCCGAGGGGGCACAGATACGCAGTATTTT.

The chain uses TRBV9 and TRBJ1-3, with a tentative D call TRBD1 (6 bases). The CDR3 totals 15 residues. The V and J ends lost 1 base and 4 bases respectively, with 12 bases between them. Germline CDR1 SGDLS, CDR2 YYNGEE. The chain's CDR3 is CASSVTGGFGNTIYF. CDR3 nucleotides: TGTGCCAGCAGCGTAACGGGGGGCTTCGGAAACACCATATATTTT.

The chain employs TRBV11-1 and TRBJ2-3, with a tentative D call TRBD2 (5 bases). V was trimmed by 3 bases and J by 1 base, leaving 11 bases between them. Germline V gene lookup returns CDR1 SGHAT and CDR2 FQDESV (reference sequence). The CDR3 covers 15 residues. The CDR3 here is CASSLAGVRTDTQYF. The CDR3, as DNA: TGTGCCAGCAGCTTGGCCGGGGTCCGCACAGATACGCAGTATTTT.

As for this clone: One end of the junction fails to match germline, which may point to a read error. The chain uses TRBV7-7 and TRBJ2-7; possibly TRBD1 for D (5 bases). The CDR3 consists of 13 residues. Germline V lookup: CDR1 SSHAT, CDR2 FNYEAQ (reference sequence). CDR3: CASSSGREGEQYF. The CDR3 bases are TGTGCTAGCAGCTCAGGCAGGGAAGGCGAGCAGTACTTC.

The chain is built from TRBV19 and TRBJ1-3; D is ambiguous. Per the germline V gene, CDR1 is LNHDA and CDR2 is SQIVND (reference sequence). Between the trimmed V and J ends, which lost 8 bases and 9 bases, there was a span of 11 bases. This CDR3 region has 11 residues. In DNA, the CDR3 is TGTGCCAGTGTGGAGACCGGCACCATATATTTT. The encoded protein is CASVETGTIYF. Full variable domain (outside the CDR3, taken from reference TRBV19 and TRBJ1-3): DGGITQSPKYLFRKEGQNVTLSCEQNLNHDAMYWYRQDPGQGLRLIYYSQIVNDFQKGDIAEGYSVSREKKESFPLTVTSAQKNPTAFYLCASVETGTIYFGEGSWLTVV.

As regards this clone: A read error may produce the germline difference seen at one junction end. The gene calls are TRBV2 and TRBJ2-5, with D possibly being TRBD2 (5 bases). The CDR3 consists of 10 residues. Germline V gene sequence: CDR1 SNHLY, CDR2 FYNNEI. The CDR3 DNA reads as TGTACCAGCAGTGTGCGGGCCCAGTACTTC. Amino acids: CTSSVRAQYF.

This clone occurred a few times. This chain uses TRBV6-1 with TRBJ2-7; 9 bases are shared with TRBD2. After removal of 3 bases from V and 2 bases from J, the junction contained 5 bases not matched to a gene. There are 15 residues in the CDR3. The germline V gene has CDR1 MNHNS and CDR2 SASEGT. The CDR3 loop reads CASSELAGPTYEQYF. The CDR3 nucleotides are TGTGCCAGCAGTGAGCTAGCGGGACCAACCTACGAGCAGTACTTC.

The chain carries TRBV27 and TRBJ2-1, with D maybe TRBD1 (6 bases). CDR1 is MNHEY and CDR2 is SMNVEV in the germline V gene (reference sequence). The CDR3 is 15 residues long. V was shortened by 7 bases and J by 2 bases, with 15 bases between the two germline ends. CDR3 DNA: TGTGCCAGCAATAGGGGGAAGGGGACCTACAATGAGCAGTTCTTC. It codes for CASNRGKGTYNEQFF.

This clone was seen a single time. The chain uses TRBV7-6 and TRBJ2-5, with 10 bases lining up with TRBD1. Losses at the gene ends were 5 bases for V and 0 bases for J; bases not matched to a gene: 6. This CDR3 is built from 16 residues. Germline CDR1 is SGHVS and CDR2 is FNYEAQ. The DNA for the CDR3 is TGTGCCAGCAGCACGGGGGACAGGGGAAACCAAGAGACCCAGTACTTC. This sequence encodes CASSTGDRGNQETQYF.

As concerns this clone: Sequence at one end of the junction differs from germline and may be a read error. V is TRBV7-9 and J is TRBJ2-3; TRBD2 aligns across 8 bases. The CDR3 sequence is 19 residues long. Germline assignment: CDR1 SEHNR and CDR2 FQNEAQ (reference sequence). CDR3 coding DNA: TGTTCCAGCAGCTTAGTGTCTAGCGGGCGTCTTACTAGCACAGATACGCAGTATTTT. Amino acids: CSSSLVSSGRLTSTDTQYF.

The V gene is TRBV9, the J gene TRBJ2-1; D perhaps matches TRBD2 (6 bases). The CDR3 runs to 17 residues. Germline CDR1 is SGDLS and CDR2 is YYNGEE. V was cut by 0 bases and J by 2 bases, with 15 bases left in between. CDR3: CASSVEIGDFAYNEQFF. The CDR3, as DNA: TGTGCCAGCAGCGTAGAGATAGGGGACTTCGCCTACAATGAGCAGTTCTTC.

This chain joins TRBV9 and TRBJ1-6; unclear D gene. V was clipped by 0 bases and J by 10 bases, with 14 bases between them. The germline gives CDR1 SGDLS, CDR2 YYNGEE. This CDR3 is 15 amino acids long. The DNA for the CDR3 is TGTGCCAGCAGCGTAGGACCGTCGGAGGACTCACCCCTCCACTTT. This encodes CASSVGPSEDSPLHF.

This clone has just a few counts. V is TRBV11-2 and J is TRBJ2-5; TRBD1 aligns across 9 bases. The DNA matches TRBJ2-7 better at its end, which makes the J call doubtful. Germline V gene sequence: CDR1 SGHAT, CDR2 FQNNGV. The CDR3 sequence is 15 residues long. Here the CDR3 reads CASRNSGTGSNEQYF. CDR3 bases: TGTGCCAGCAGAAATTCCGGGACAGGGTCCAACGAGCAGTACTTC.

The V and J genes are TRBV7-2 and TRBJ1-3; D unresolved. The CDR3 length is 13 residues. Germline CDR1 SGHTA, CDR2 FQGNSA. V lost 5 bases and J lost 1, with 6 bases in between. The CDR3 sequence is CASSVSSGNTIYF. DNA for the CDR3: TGTGCCAGCAGCGTTTCGTCTGGAAACACCATATATTTT. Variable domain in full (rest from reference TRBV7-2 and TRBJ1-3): GAGVSQSPSNKVTEKGKDVELRCDPISGHTALYWYRQSLGQGLEFLIYFQGNSAPDKSGLPSDRFSAERTGGSVSTLTIQRTQQEDSAVYLCASSVSSGNTIYFGEGSWLTVV.

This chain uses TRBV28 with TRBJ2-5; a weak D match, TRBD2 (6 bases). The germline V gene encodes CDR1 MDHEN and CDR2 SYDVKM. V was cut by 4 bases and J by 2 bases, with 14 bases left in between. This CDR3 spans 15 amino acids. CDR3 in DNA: TGTGCCAGCAGTTCGACCGGGACTCTACAAGAGACCCAGTACTTC. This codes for CASSSTGTLQETQYF.